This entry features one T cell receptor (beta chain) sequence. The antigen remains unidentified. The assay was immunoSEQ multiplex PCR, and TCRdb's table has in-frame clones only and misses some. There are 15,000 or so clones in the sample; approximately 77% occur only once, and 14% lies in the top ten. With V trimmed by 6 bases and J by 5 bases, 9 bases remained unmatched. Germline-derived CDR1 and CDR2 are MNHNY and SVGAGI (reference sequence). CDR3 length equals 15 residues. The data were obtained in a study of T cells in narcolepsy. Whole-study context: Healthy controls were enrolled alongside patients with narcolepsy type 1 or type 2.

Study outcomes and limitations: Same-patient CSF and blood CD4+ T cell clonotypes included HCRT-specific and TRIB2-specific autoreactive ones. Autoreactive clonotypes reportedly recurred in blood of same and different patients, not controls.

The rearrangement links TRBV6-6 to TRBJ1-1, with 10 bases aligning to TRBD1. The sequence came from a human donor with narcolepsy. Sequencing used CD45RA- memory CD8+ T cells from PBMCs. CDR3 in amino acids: CASSPRDRGWTEAFF. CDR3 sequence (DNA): TGTGCCAGCAGCCCCCGGGACAGGGGTTGGACTGAAGCTTTCTTT.